These 13 T cell receptor beta chains came from one sample sequenced in a study of blood T cell repertoires in COVID-19. Clones were read by immunoSEQ multiplex PCR, and TCRdb kept only the in-frame ones, dropping some. Found here are 50,000 to 75,000 clones, 90% to 95% of them singletons; the top ten hold approximately 2.6%. The specimen sequenced was peripheral blood. The receptor source for this set is a man aged 65-85 years with active COVID-19.

J is TRBJ1-2 and V is TRBV5-1; the match to TRBD1 covers 10 bases. Germline V lookup: CDR1 SGHRS, CDR2 YFSETQ. V gave up 4 bases and J gave up 3 bases; unmatched junction bases: 3. The CDR3 is 14 amino acids. CDR3 sequence: CASSTGQGYYGYTF. The CDR3 DNA is TGCGCCAGCAGCACGGGACAGGGGTACTATGGCTACACCTTC.

This rearrangement joins TRBV7-9 to TRBJ1-6; the D is unclear. V gave up 2 bases and J gave up 8 bases, with 22 bases separating them. Germline V lookup: CDR1 SEHNR, CDR2 FQNEAQ (reference sequence). This CDR3 region has 18 residues. In DNA form, the CDR3 reads TGTGCCAGCAGCTTACAGGAACAATTCGTGTCGCGTTATTCACCCCTCCACTTT. Translation: CASSLQEQFVSRYSPLHF.

The chain combines TRBV14 with TRBJ1-1, with D possibly matching TRBD1 (5 bases). This CDR3 is 15 amino acids long. V dropped 5 bases and J dropped 6 bases, with 19 bases sitting between them. Germline assignment: CDR1 SGHDN and CDR2 FVKESK. The CDR3 is CASSYVTGGVSEAFF. The CDR3 bases are TGTGCCAGCAGCTACGTAACAGGAGGGGTCTCTGAAGCTTTCTTT.

The chain combines TRBV7-2 with TRBJ1-1, with 7 bases aligning to TRBD1. Germline CDR1 and CDR2: SGHTA and FQGNSA. Trimming cost V 6 bases and J 1 base; bases outside gene matches: 8. The length of the CDR3 is 15 residues. The CDR3 nucleotides read TGTGCCAGCAGTCTATCTCGGACAGGGAACACTGAAGCTTTCTTT. The encoded protein is CASSLSRTGNTEAFF. The full variable domain, rest sourced from reference TRBV7-2 and TRBJ1-1, is GAGVSQSPSNKVTEKGKDVELRCDPISGHTALYWYRQSLGQGLEFLIYFQGNSAPDKSGLPSDRFSAERTGGSVSTLTIQRTQQEDSAVYLCASSLSRTGNTEAFFGQGTRLTVV.

This clone came up a few times. The CDR3: CASSLGSQASNQPQHF. The CDR3 bases are TGTGCCAGCAGCTTAGGTAGTCAGGCTAGCAATCAGCCCCAGCATTTT. The genes are TRBV7-9 and TRBJ1-5; D not resolved. CDR3 length: 16 residues. Trimming removed 1 base at V and 0 bases at J, with 10 bases between. Germline values: CDR1 SEHNR, CDR2 FQNEAQ (reference sequence).

This chain uses TRBV2 with TRBJ2-5; D is unclear. The CDR3 has 11 residues. Germline values: CDR1 SNHLY, CDR2 FYNNEI. The V gene lost 5 bases and the J gene lost 8 bases, with 9 bases spanning the gap. CDR3 amino acids: CASSLERTQYF. As DNA, the CDR3 is TGTGCCAGCAGTCTTGAGCGAACCCAGTACTTC.

In this sample, this clone turned up a few times. The chain employs TRBV10-3 and TRBJ2-3; 7 positions match TRBD1. J lost 5 bases, V lost 4 bases, and 9 bases had no gene match. The CDR3 covers 15 residues. Germline-derived CDR1 and CDR2 are ENHRY and SYGVKD. CDR3 loop: CAISGGQRIQDTQYF. DNA of the CDR3: TGTGCCATCAGTGGGGGACAGAGGATTCAAGATACGCAGTATTTT.

The CDR3 spells CASSDSHLAGGNTGELFF. The CDR3 coding sequence is TGTGCCAGCAGCGACTCGCACCTAGCGGGGGGGAACACCGGGGAGCTGTTTTTT. This chain links TRBV7-3 with TRBJ2-2; 11 bases match TRBD2. The CDR3 has 18 amino acids. V was pared by 5 bases and J by 1 base, with 9 bases of the junction left unmatched. CDR1 and CDR2 from the germline V gene are SGHTA and FQGTGA.

The chain couples TRBV20-1 to TRBJ2-2; D is ambiguous. V was clipped by 4 bases and J by 4 bases, with 4 bases between them. The CDR3 totals 11 residues. Germline CDR1 and CDR2: DFQATT and SNEGSKA (reference sequence). The CDR3, as DNA: TGCAGTGCTACTAGCACCGGGGAGCTGTTTTTT. Its protein product is CSATSTGELFF.

V is TRBV5-4 and J is TRBJ2-5; 8 nucleotides match TRBD2. CDR1 is SGHNT and CDR2 is YYREEE in the germline V gene (reference sequence). The CDR3 runs to 14 residues. Unmatched junction bases numbered 6, after V lost 4 bases and J lost 4 bases. CDR3 nucleotide sequence: TGTGCCAGCAGCGGCCGGGGGGGAGGAGAGACCCAGTACTTC. Translating gives CASSGRGGGETQYF.

The V and J genes are TRBV6-6 and TRBJ1-5; TRBD1 is a possible D gene (6 bases). Trimming removed 0 bases at V and 5 bases at J, with 11 bases between. Germline CDR1 reads MNHNY; CDR2 reads SVGAGI (reference sequence). The CDR3 is 15 amino acids. CDR3 DNA: TGTGCCAGCAGTTACTCGGGGGCAGGGTATCAGCCCCAGCATTTT. Translated, it gives CASSYSGAGYQPQHF.

V usage is TRBV29-1 and J usage is TRBJ1-5; possible D gene TRBD1, 6 bases. Trimming removed 5 bases at V and 6 bases at J, with 14 bases between. CDR1 is SQVTM, CDR2 ANQGSEA, per germline. The CDR3 has 13 amino acids. CDR3: CSVNTGIGQPQHF. DNA of the CDR3: TGCAGCGTTAACACAGGGATAGGTCAGCCCCAGCATTTT.

The rearrangement uses TRBV6-2 or TRBV6-3 and TRBJ2-7; D perhaps matches TRBD2 (5 bases). This CDR3 comprises 14 residues. Germline V lookup: CDR1 MNHEY, CDR2 SVGEGT. V was cut by 2 bases and J by 0 bases, with 8 bases left in between. CDR3 sequence (DNA): TGTGCCAGCAGTTACCCCGGGGACTCCTACGAGCAGTACTTC. Translated: CASSYPGDSYEQYF.